Following are 18 T cell receptor beta chains from one sample sequenced in a study of blood T cell repertoires in COVID-19. Generated by immunoSEQ multiplex PCR, the TCRdb table keeps only in-frame clones and is missing some. The profile shows 15,000 to 17,000 clones, around 83% of them singletons. Sample: peripheral blood. Receptors originate from a man aged 55 to 70 with acute or convalescent COVID-19.

This clone is labeled as hyperexpanded. This chain connects TRBV7-2 to TRBJ1-2, with 7 bases matching TRBD1. The ends lost 3 bases at V and 6 bases at J; junction bases unmatched: 10. Germline lookup yields CDR1 SGHTA and CDR2 FQGNSA. The CDR3 has 15 amino acids. The chain's CDR3 is CASSLSIGQVDGYTF. The CDR3 bases are TGTGCCAGCAGCTTGAGCATCGGACAGGTTGATGGCTACACCTTC. Looking up the rest from reference TRBV7-2 and TRBJ1-2 gives the full variable domain: GAGVSQSPSNKVTEKGKDVELRCDPISGHTALYWYRQSLGQGLEFLIYFQGNSAPDKSGLPSDRFSAERTGGSVSTLTIQRTQQEDSAVYLCASSLSIGQVDGYTFGSGTRLTVV.

This chain links TRBV24-1 with TRBJ1-4; a weak D match, TRBD1 (5 bases). This CDR3 has 15 residues. CDR1 and CDR2 (germline): KGHDR, SFDVKD. Trimming took 3 bases from V and 4 from J, leaving 11 bases between them. The CDR3 reads CATSDPRVNNEKLFF. The CDR3 nucleotides are TGTGCCACCAGTGATCCCAGGGTAAATAATGAAAAACTGTTTTTT.

The rearrangement links TRBV5-1 to TRBJ2-6; tentative D call: TRBD1 (5 bases). Trimming stripped 0 bases from V and 2 bases from J, with 9 bases between. Germline values: CDR1 SGHRS, CDR2 YFSETQ. CDR3 length: 16 amino acids. The CDR3 DNA follows: TGCGCCAGCAGCTTGGTTGTGGGGCCTGGGGCCAACGTCCTGACTTTC. It codes for CASSLVVGPGANVLTF.

V is TRBV7-9 and J is TRBJ1-1; 7 bases align to TRBD1. After removal of 5 bases from V and 1 base from J, the junction contained 7 bases not matched to a gene. The V gene's germline CDR1 is SEHNR and CDR2 FQNEAQ (reference sequence). This CDR3 is built from 15 residues. The CDR3 is CASSARQGTNTEAFF. DNA of the CDR3: TGTGCCAGCAGCGCCCGACAGGGAACGAACACTGAAGCTTTCTTT.

V usage is TRBV7-8 and J usage is TRBJ2-1; 7 nucleotides agree with TRBD2. With V trimmed by 5 bases and J by 9 bases, 10 bases remained unmatched. Germline CDR1 is SGHVS and CDR2 is FQNEAQ. The CDR3 sequence is 14 residues long. CDR3 nucleotide sequence: TGTGCCAGCAGCCCAGGGACTATAAAAGGTGAGCAGTTCTTC. This translates into CASSPGTIKGEQFF.

V and J are TRBV2 and TRBJ2-1; the match to TRBD2 covers 7 bases. This CDR3 is 14 amino acids long. The germline V gene has CDR1 SNHLY and CDR2 FYNNEI. The ends lost 6 bases at V and 2 bases at J; junction bases unmatched: 4. The CDR3: CASRWGGAYNEQFF. CDR3 coding DNA: TGTGCCAGCAGATGGGGGGGGGCCTACAATGAGCAGTTCTTC.

The chain carries TRBV3-1 (or the pseudogene TRBV3-2) and TRBJ1-6; no clear D gene. The CDR3 length is 18 residues. CDR1 LGHDT and CDR2 YNNKEL come from the germline V gene (reference sequence). Trimming took 0 bases from V and 3 from J, leaving 15 bases between them. The CDR3 loop reads CASSQESAGSDYNSPLHF. The CDR3 DNA is TGTGCCAGCAGCCAAGAAAGTGCCGGGTCGGACTATAATTCACCCCTCCACTTT.

This clone was detected a few times. J is TRBJ2-7 and V is TRBV12-5, with 8 positions matching TRBD1. Germline lookup yields CDR1 LGHNT and CDR2 FRNRAP. Trimming cost V 7 bases and J 3 bases; bases outside gene matches: 11. CDR3 length: 15 residues. The CDR3 nucleotides read TGTGCTAGTGCTCTACCGGGACAGGCGAACTACGAGCAGTACTTC. Translation gives CASALPGQANYEQYF.

This clone was seen more than once but under ten times. V and J are TRBV2 and TRBJ1-5; tentative D call: TRBD1 (5 bases). Germline CDR1 is SNHLY and CDR2 is FYNNEI. V gave up 1 base and J gave up 6 bases, with 19 bases separating them. The CDR3 contains 17 residues. This chain's CDR3 is CASSEGGQPTTGQPQHF. In DNA, the CDR3 is TGTGCCAGCAGTGAAGGGGGCCAACCCACCACAGGTCAGCCCCAGCATTTT.

The chain carries TRBV30 and TRBJ1-3; no reliable D call. This CDR3 is 14 amino acids long. Germline CDR1 GTSNPN, CDR2 SVGIG (reference sequence). Trimming removed 1 base at V and 0 bases at J, with 7 bases between. In DNA form, the CDR3 reads TGTGCCTGGAGTGAACAGTACTCTGGAAACACCATATATTTT. Translation gives CAWSEQYSGNTIYF.

The rearrangement uses TRBV28 and TRBJ1-5; tentative D call: TRBD1 (6 bases). The V end was cut by 2 bases, the J end by 7 bases, with 15 bases between. The length of the CDR3 is 15 residues. Germline V gene sequence: CDR1 MDHEN, CDR2 SYDVKM. The CDR3 loop is CASSLPGAGVQPQHF. The CDR3 DNA reads TGTGCCAGCAGTTTACCCGGGGCAGGGGTCCAGCCCCAGCATTTT.

The chain links TRBV7-2 to TRBJ2-3; 9 bases match TRBD2. With V trimmed by 2 bases and J by 6 bases, 12 bases remained unmatched. CDR3 length: 17 residues. Per germline, CDR1 SGHTA and CDR2 FQGNSA. The DNA of the CDR3 is TGTGCCAGCAGCTTATTCCCTAGCGGGGAGGGGGGGGATACGCAGTATTTT. Translated, it gives CASSLFPSGEGGDTQYF.

The V call is TRBV28, the J call TRBJ1-4; TRBD1 might be the D (5 bases). From germline, CDR1 is MDHEN and CDR2 SYDVKM. CDR3 length equals 15 residues. The V end lost 5 bases, the J end lost 6 bases, and 16 bases lay between the germline ends. CDR3 DNA: TGTGCCAGCAGTCGTACCGGGACTTGGGATGAAAAACTGTTTTTT. It yields the protein CASSRTGTWDEKLFF.

The rearrangement joins TRBV6-1 to TRBJ2-5; 11 bases line up with TRBD2. With V trimmed by 2 bases and J by 1 base, 0 bases remained unmatched. Per the germline V gene, CDR1 is MNHNS and CDR2 is SASEGT. The CDR3 consists of 15 residues. The CDR3: CASSELAGGQETQYF. The CDR3 DNA reads as TGTGCCAGCAGTGAACTAGCGGGAGGCCAAGAGACCCAGTACTTC.

V usage is TRBV30 and J usage is TRBJ1-4, with D unresolved. From germline, CDR1 is GTSNPN and CDR2 SVGIG (reference sequence). Trimming shortened V by 0 bases and J by 8 bases, and 7 bases separated the two germline ends. The CDR3 totals 12 residues. The CDR3 loop is CAWSVLREKLFF. The CDR3 DNA reads TGTGCCTGGAGTGTACTACGCGAAAAACTGTTTTTT.

This clone was observed a single time. The chain recombines TRBV3-1 (or the pseudogene TRBV3-2) with TRBJ1-2; a weak D match, TRBD1 (5 bases). Deletions cut 6 bases from V and 2 bases from J, with 13 bases between. There are 14 residues in the CDR3. Germline-derived CDR1 and CDR2 are LGHDT and YNNKEL (reference sequence). CDR3 residues: CASRSGLENYGYTF. The DNA of the CDR3 is TGTGCCAGCAGATCGGGACTCGAGAACTATGGCTACACCTTC.

The V and J genes are TRBV19 and TRBJ2-3; 11 bases align to TRBD2. Germline values: CDR1 LNHDA, CDR2 SQIVND (reference sequence). After removal of 8 bases from V and 9 bases from J, the junction contained 1 base not matched to a gene. This CDR3 spans 11 amino acids. The CDR3 coding sequence is TGTGCCAGTGGGACTAGCGGAACGCAGTATTTT. Its translation: CASGTSGTQYF.

The chain employs TRBV2 and TRBJ1-1, with D tentatively TRBD1 (6 bases). Per the germline V gene, CDR1 is SNHLY and CDR2 is FYNNEI. The CDR3 contains 13 residues. Trimming cost V 6 bases and J 5 bases, with 13 bases left between them. CDR3 sequence: CASREDSGTEAFF. CDR3 nucleotide sequence: TGTGCCAGCAGAGAGGACAGTGGGACTGAAGCTTTCTTT.